Sequencing of this T cell receptor (beta chain) was carried out in a study of CD8+CD57+ T cells in acquired aplastic anemia. Study as a whole: Mean yield of DNA from sorted CD4+ and CD8+ cells was roughly 3.2 ug.

The authors sequenced patients whose flow cytometry had shown CD8+CD57+ cell expansion. There were no patients without severe acquired aplastic anemia. With V trimmed by 6 bases and J by 2 bases, 10 bases remained unmatched. This CDR3 is 16 amino acids long. Study outcomes and limitations: Patients and controls were not found to differ significantly in CD8+ Simpson's diversity. Patients and controls turned out to have 25 to 30 CD8+ CDR3 sequences in common.

Genomic DNA served as template for TCR beta VDJ and CDR3 profiling. TCRdb used MiXCR to reprocess the reads, holding one entry per CDR3 protein. The table lists a few hundred thousand distinct CDR3 sequences, roughly 45% of them singletons. As regards this clonotype: The target antigen is unknown.

The TCR sequence derives from a human donor with aplastic anemia. The J gene is TRBJ2-3, the V gene TRBV12-3 or TRBV12-4, with 8 nucleotides matching TRBD2. The sample was sorted CD4+, CD8+, or CD8+CD57+ T cells (not recorded which) from PBMCs. The CDR3 loop reads CASSEHGGGTTDTQYF. The CDR3 coding sequence is TGTGCCAGCAGCGAACACGGCGGGGGGACCACAGATACGCAGTATTTT.